Below, 18 T cell receptor beta chains from the same sample are listed, as sequenced in a study of blood T cell repertoires in COVID-19. The protocol was immunoSEQ multiplex PCR, while the TCRdb copy is restricted to in-frame clones and leaves out a portion. The sample consists of a few hundred thousand clones, 70% to 90% of them appearing once. Input material: PBMCs or T cells enriched from blood (not recorded which). These receptors all stem from a woman in her 30s who had recovered from COVID-19.

This chain links TRBV4-1 with TRBJ2-7; no clear D gene. The CDR3 has 13 residues. Germline CDR1 reads MGHRA; CDR2 reads YSYEKL. V was shortened by 4 bases and J by 3 bases, with 10 bases between the two germline ends. The CDR3, as DNA: TGCGCCAGCAGCCCTAACCTCTTCTACGAGCAGTACTTC. This sequence encodes CASSPNLFYEQYF.

CDR3 residues: CASSSGTPAMSYNEQFF. The DNA of the CDR3 is TGTGCCAGCAGTTCCGGGACTCCCGCGATGTCCTACAATGAGCAGTTCTTC. This rearrangement joins TRBV27 to TRBJ2-1; a possible D gene is TRBD2 (6 bases). The CDR3 has 17 residues. Germline CDR1 reads MNHEY; CDR2 reads SMNVEV (reference sequence). Trimming took off 4 bases at V and 1 base at J, with 17 bases between the two ends.

The V gene is TRBV2, the J gene TRBJ2-3; D gene ambiguous. This CDR3 region has 17 residues. Germline V gene data show CDR1 as SNHLY and CDR2 as FYNNEI. The V and J ends lost 4 bases and 2 bases respectively, with 19 bases between them. The chain's CDR3 is CASSGRGNRIYTDTQYF. In DNA, the CDR3 is TGTGCCAGCAGTGGGCGAGGTAACCGAATCTACACAGATACGCAGTATTTT. The full variable domain, rest sourced from reference TRBV2 and TRBJ2-3, is EPEVTQTPSHQVTQMGQEVILRCVPISNHLYFYWYRQILGQKVEFLVSFYNNEISEKSEIFDDQFSVERPDGSNFTLKIRSTKLEDSAMYFCASSGRGNRIYTDTQYFGPGTRLTVL.

This rearrangement joins TRBV5-1 to TRBJ2-5; D may be TRBD1 (5 bases). Trimming removed 0 bases from V and 1 base from J, with 13 bases in between. The CDR3 spans 16 residues. The germline V gene has CDR1 SGHRS and CDR2 YFSETQ. Here the CDR3 DNA reads TGCGCCAGCAGCTTGGCTTTGGGGCACCGCCAAGAGACCCAGTACTTC. Encoded protein: CASSLALGHRQETQYF. The whole variable domain, remainder taken from reference TRBV5-1 and TRBJ2-5, is KAGVTQTPRYLIKTRGQQVTLSCSPISGHRSVSWYQQTPGQGLQFLFEYFSETQRNKGNFPGRFSGRQFSNSRSEMNVSTLELGDSALYLCASSLALGHRQETQYFGPGTRLLVL.

This clone was counted only a few times. This chain uses TRBV6-6 with TRBJ1-1, with TRBD1 matching over 7 bases. The germline gives CDR1 MNHNY, CDR2 SVGAGI (reference sequence). Trimming at V came to 6 bases and at J to 2 bases, leaving 9 bases not matched to a gene. The length of the CDR3 is 15 residues. In DNA, the CDR3 is TGTGCCAGCAGCCCTACCGGACAGGTCAACACTGAAGCTTTCTTT. This codes for CASSPTGQVNTEAFF.

Only one count was recorded for this clone. The same CDR3 is also encoded by other DNA sequences in this sample. This chain's CDR3 is CATSDTGATEAFF. The CDR3 DNA is TGTGCCACCAGTGACACAGGGGCCACTGAAGCTTTCTTT. The gene calls are TRBV24-1 and TRBJ1-1; 7 nucleotides line up with TRBD1. V lost 4 bases, J lost 4 bases, and 2 bases stayed unmatched. The CDR3 has 13 residues. The germline V gene encodes CDR1 KGHDR and CDR2 SFDVKD.

This chain links TRBV6-5 with TRBJ1-2, with unresolved D. Germline CDR1 is MNHEY and CDR2 is SVGAGI. Trimming took 0 bases from V and 6 from J, leaving 11 bases between them. The CDR3 contains 14 residues. CDR3 DNA: TGTGCCAGCAGTTACTCTTCACTGTCGGATGGCTACACCTTC. It is translated as CASSYSSLSDGYTF.

The gene calls are TRBV2 and TRBJ2-3, with 7 positions matching TRBD1. This CDR3 region has 13 residues. V dropped 6 bases and J dropped 5; count of bases not matched to a gene: 5. Germline CDR1 reads SNHLY; CDR2 reads FYNNEI. CDR3 loop: CASRGTDKDTQYF. The CDR3 nucleotides are TGTGCCAGCAGGGGGACAGATAAAGATACGCAGTATTTT.

This chain joins TRBV28 and TRBJ1-4; D remains ambiguous. The CDR3 runs to 13 residues. The V end was cut by 9 bases, the J end by 0 bases, with 8 bases between. The germline V gene encodes CDR1 MDHEN and CDR2 SYDVKM. CDR3: CASTRSTNEKLFF. As DNA, the CDR3 is TGTGCCAGTACCAGATCAACTAATGAAAAACTGTTTTTT.

This chain connects TRBV15 to TRBJ1-2, with 8 nucleotides matching TRBD1. The CDR3 has 14 residues. Trimming cost V 3 bases and J 8 bases; bases outside gene matches: 8. Germline lookup yields CDR1 LNHNV and CDR2 YYDKDF (reference sequence). This chain's CDR3 is CATSRAKDRDGYTF. The CDR3 coding sequence is TGTGCCACCAGCAGGGCCAAGGACAGGGACGGCTACACCTTC. Complete variable domain (other parts from reference TRBV15 and TRBJ1-2): DAMVIQNPRYQVTQFGKPVTLSCSQTLNHNVMYWYQQKSSQAPKLLFHYYDKDFNNEADTPDNFQSRRPNTSFCFLDIRSPGLGDTAMYLCATSRAKDRDGYTFGSGTRLTVV.

The genes are TRBV27 and TRBJ2-1, with a possible D match to TRBD2 (5 bases). The germline CDR1 and CDR2 sequences are MNHEY and SMNVEV (reference sequence). This CDR3 has 15 residues. V gave up 3 bases and J gave up 3 bases, with 12 bases separating them. The CDR3 nucleotides are TGTGCCAGCAGTTTCCTCCCCAGCGGCTACAATGAGCAGTTCTTC. Amino acid sequence: CASSFLPSGYNEQFF.

The chain uses TRBV5-1 and TRBJ1-3; 7 positions match TRBD1. Germline V gives CDR1 SGHRS, CDR2 YFSETQ. Germline trimming cut 0 bases from V and 3 bases from J; bases unmatched to any gene: 3. The CDR3 loop spans 15 amino acids. CDR3 sequence reads: CASSLEGTVGNTIYF. In DNA, the CDR3 is TGCGCCAGCAGCTTGGAAGGGACAGTTGGAAACACCATATATTTT.

This sequence joins TRBV24-1 and TRBJ1-1, with 9 positions matching TRBD1. CDR3 length: 12 amino acids. Germline assignment: CDR1 KGHDR and CDR2 SFDVKD. The V segment lost 5 bases and the J segment 13 bases; nucleotides outside the gene matches: 7. The CDR3 spells CATSAPQGAFFF. The CDR3 DNA is TGTGCCACCAGTGCCCCACAGGGGGCCTTTTTCTTT.

This chain links TRBV6-1 with TRBJ1-1; TRBD1 matches 9 bases. The J segment lost 0 bases and the V segment lost 0 bases, leaving 5 bases of the junction unmatched. The length of the CDR3 is 17 residues. Germline assignment: CDR1 MNHNS and CDR2 SASEGT. CDR3 DNA: TGTGCCAGCAGTGAAGCGGACAGGGGAATCATGAACACTGAAGCTTTCTTT. It encodes CASSEADRGIMNTEAFF.

The chain has TRBV6-1 and TRBJ1-1, with unresolved D. This CDR3 is 12 amino acids long. In germline, CDR1 is MNHNS, CDR2 SASEGT. V was clipped by 1 base and J by 9 bases, with 9 bases between them. The CDR3 protein is CASSEGSLQAFF. The CDR3 coding sequence is TGTGCCAGCAGTGAAGGATCACTTCAAGCTTTCTTT.

In DNA, the CDR3 is TGTGCCAGCCACAGGGAGGGTTCCTATAATTCACCCCTCCACTTT. This encodes CASHREGSYNSPLHF. The rearrangement links TRBV28 to TRBJ1-6; D may be TRBD1 (6 bases). Germline CDR1 and CDR2: MDHEN and SYDVKM. V dropped 8 bases and J dropped 1 base, with 12 bases sitting between them. CDR3 size: 15 residues.

The chain employs TRBV2 and TRBJ1-5; the D gene is possibly TRBD1 (6 bases). Germline CDR1 is SNHLY and CDR2 is FYNNEI. V gave up 8 bases and J gave up 2 bases, with 19 bases separating them. The CDR3 covers 16 residues. CDR3 residues: CASRSGTTRGNQPQHF. The CDR3 region has the DNA TGTGCCAGCCGAAGCGGGACAACCAGGGGCAATCAGCCCCAGCATTTT.

This chain connects TRBV21-1 to TRBJ1-6. TRBV21-1 counts as a pseudogene. CDR3 length equals 16 residues. CDR3 coding DNA: TGTGCCAGCATCCCAAGCTTAAGCTCCTATAATTCACCCCTCCACTTT. Encoded protein: CASIPSLSSYNSPLHF.